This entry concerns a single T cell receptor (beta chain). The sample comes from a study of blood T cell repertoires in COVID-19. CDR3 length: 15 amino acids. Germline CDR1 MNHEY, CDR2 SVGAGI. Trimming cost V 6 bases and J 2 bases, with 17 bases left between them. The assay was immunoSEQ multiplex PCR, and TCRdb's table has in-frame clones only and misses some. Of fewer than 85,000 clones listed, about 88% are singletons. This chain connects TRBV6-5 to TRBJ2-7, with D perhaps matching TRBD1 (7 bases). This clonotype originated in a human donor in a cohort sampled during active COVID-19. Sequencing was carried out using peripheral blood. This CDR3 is CASRPPRGETYEQYF. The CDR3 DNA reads TGTGCCAGCAGGCCACCCAGGGGGGAGACCTACGAGCAGTACTTC.